The 5 T cell receptor beta chains in this list originate from one sample, sequenced in a study of T cell responses to AZD1222 COVID-19 vaccine. Produced via immunoSEQ multiplex PCR; TCRdb's table is partial and in-frame only. The table shows 100,000 to 120,000 clones, with 86% occurring only once. The source material was peripheral blood, sampled on day 0 of AZD1222 vaccination. Every receptor here comes from an adult in good health.

This clone has more than one count but fewer than ten. The chain carries TRBV5-1 and TRBJ1-1; 12 nucleotides line up with TRBD1. The CDR3 length is 17 residues. J gave up 3 bases and V 4 bases, and 10 bases lay outside the gene matches. Germline CDR1 and CDR2: SGHRS and YFSETQ. In nucleotides, the CDR3 is TGCGCCAGCAGCCCCCAGGGACAGGGGGCTAGCTACACTGAAGCTTTCTTT. This sequence encodes CASSPQGQGASYTEAFF.

J is TRBJ1-5 and V is TRBV5-1; 7 bases are shared with TRBD1. CDR1 and CDR2 (germline): SGHRS, YFSETQ. This CDR3 is built from 15 residues. Germline trimming cut 5 bases from V and 3 bases from J; bases unmatched to any gene: 8. The CDR3 DNA follows: TGCGCCAGCAGAAGAGGGACAGACTTCAATCAGCCCCAGCATTTT. Residues: CASRRGTDFNQPQHF.

The gene calls are TRBV7-2 and TRBJ2-7; the match to TRBD1 covers 10 bases. The CDR3 runs 15 residues. Germline CDR1 reads SGHTA; CDR2 reads FQGNSA. With 6 bases clipped from V and 6 bases from J, the junction kept 11 bases outside the gene matches. The CDR3 reads CASRERTGGRGEQYF. The CDR3 nucleotides read TGTGCCAGCAGAGAAAGGACAGGGGGACGGGGCGAGCAGTACTTC.

This clone has just a few counts. The chain combines TRBV12-3 or TRBV12-4 with TRBJ2-7; D may be TRBD1 or TRBD2 (6 bases each). The CDR3 covers 13 residues. V dropped 8 bases and J dropped 2 bases, with 13 bases sitting between them. CDR3 region: CASGSGGPYEQYF. CDR3 in DNA: TGTGCCAGCGGATCCGGGGGCCCCTACGAGCAGTACTTC.

V is TRBV2 and J is TRBJ1-1, with 9 bases that match TRBD1. This CDR3 region has 15 residues. The germline CDR1 and CDR2 sequences are SNHLY and FYNNEI. The junction had 4 bases not matched to a gene; V was cut back by 0 bases and J by 5 bases. The DNA for the CDR3 is TGTGCCAGCAGTGAAGCGACAGGGGGGTGGACTGAAGCTTTCTTT. It specifies CASSEATGGWTEAFF.